This TCR beta chain was profiled in a study of regulatory T cells in long-lasting Graves disease. This clonotype was counted many times. CDR3 length equals 14 residues. V dropped 0 bases and J dropped 6; count of bases not matched to a gene: 2. Germline CDR1 reads SNHLY; CDR2 reads FYNNEI. The time point is: newly diagnosed GD, antithyroid drugs for less than 3 months. PBMC RNA served as the TCR library source. All patients originated from an endocrinology department located in Xi'an, China. Relying on iRepertoire HTBI primers and Arm-PCR of CDR3 regions, the team built TCR beta libraries. TCRdb reprocessed the multiplex PCR reads with MiXCR, giving one entry per CDR3 protein. The profile covers about 560,000 distinct CDR3 sequences, with about 16% appearing a single time and more than 10% taken by the ten largest. The data were also submitted as part of a second study, on T cells in Graves' hyperthyroidism and ophthalmopathy. This second report adds: A lack of ophthalmopathy progression within 18 months defined stable Graves' hyperthyroidism. Appearing also in blood were most of the thyroid clonotypes expanded above 0.001.

This TCR derives from a man younger than 35 with Graves disease. Here the sequenced sample was peripheral blood mononuclear cells (PBMCs), taken at new diagnosis, from a patient treated with antithyroid drugs. The V gene is TRBV2, the J gene TRBJ1-2; 9 bases are shared with TRBD1. In DNA form, the CDR3 reads TGTGCCAGCAGTGAAGCTAGGACAGGGGATGGCTACACCTTC. Translation gives CASSEARTGDGYTF.